What follows are 5 T cell receptor beta chains derived from one specimen sequenced in a study of shared clonotypes between healthy human individuals. TCRdb's table, derived via immunoSEQ multiplex PCR, lists solely in-frame clones and lacks some. The sample holds about 460,000 clones, more than 70% seen once. The sequencing sample was made of PBMCs. Receptor source: a woman aged 40 to 50 in good health. Some clones in this sample may be carry-over from other donors' samples.

Of note for this clone: The junction departs from germline at one end; a sequencing error may be responsible. Other nucleotide sequences in the sample specify the same CDR3. The chain combines TRBV4-1 with TRBJ2-7; maybe TRBD1 (5 bases). The CDR3 loop spans 15 amino acids. Per germline, CDR1 MGHRA and CDR2 YSYEKL. DNA for the CDR3: TGTGCCAGCAGCCACAACGTTGAGACAGCCTACGAGCAGTACTTC. It encodes CASSHNVETAYEQYF.

V and J are TRBV28 and TRBJ2-1; D gene ambiguous. The CDR3 consists of 12 residues. Germline V gene data show CDR1 as MDHEN and CDR2 as SYDVKM. V dropped 6 bases and J dropped 6 bases, with 9 bases sitting between them. The DNA for the CDR3 is TGTGCCAGCAGCCTAGTAGCCAATGAGCAGTTCTTC. Its protein is CASSLVANEQFF.

The chain links TRBV5-8 to TRBJ2-3; 12 bases align to TRBD2. V trimming: 5 bases; J trimming: 3 bases; junction bases outside the gene matches: 7. There are 16 residues in the CDR3. Germline CDR1 reads SGHTS; CDR2 reads YDEGEE. CDR3 protein: CASSSGLAGSTDTQYF. CDR3 in DNA: TGTGCCAGCAGTTCAGGACTAGCGGGATCAACAGATACGCAGTATTTT.

This chain links TRBV5-6 with TRBJ1-2; 7 nucleotides align to TRBD1. The V gene end was trimmed by 2 bases and the J gene end by 8 bases; junction bases not matched to a gene: 6. The CDR3 sequence is 13 residues long. The germline gives CDR1 SGHDT, CDR2 YYEEEE. The CDR3 loop reads CASSFGTERGYTF. As DNA, the CDR3 is TGTGCCAGCAGCTTCGGGACAGAAAGGGGCTACACCTTC.

The CDR3 DNA reads TGTGCCAGCAGTGTGGACAGAACTAATCAGCCCCAGCATTTT. Protein sequence: CASSVDRTNQPQHF. The V call is TRBV2, the J call TRBJ1-5, with D perhaps matching TRBD1 (6 bases). V was trimmed by 4 bases and J by 4 bases, leaving 11 bases between them. Germline CDR1 SNHLY, CDR2 FYNNEI. The CDR3 covers 14 residues.